Detailed here is one T cell receptor beta chain. The clone's antigen remains unknown. Per-base quality was not reported, and no clone a single base away is much larger than it. CDR1 KGHSH and CDR2 LQKENI are derived from the germline V gene. The CDR3 spans 14 residues, from the cysteine through the phenylalanine. Only CDR3 DNA is held: 42 bases, read in frame from base 1. The germline V and J ends show losses of 1 base and 2 bases respectively, and no gene match explains 1 base of the junction. These data originate in a study of glioma-infiltrating T cells (TCRdb year 2016). Broadly, across the study: TCR alpha- and beta-chain repertoires were sequenced from glioma tissue, non-neoplastic brain tissue and matched peripheral blood mononuclear cells. Each tissue-infiltrating repertoire was compared with the same patient's peripheral blood repertoire to measure divergence between tissue and blood T-cell populations. Three low-grade glioma patients, roughly eight primary glioblastoma patients, and three non-glioma patients who contributed non-neoplastic brain tissue made up the paired cohort. What the authors observed across the whole study: VJ-independent divergence between tissue and blood was found to be below expectation in non-neoplastic patients but above expectation in all gliomas, particularly low-grade gliomas. Group comparisons were based on small numbers of patients: three non-neoplastic, three low-grade glioma and several glioblastoma patients. Very few CDR3 sequences were shared between tissue and blood, attributed to high CDR3 diversity and limited sampling.

The iRepertoire nested amplicon-rescue multiplex PCR (arm-PCR) platform was used to amplify TCR alpha and beta CDR3 regions from RNA. For one-step reverse transcription and amplification, 100-400 ng of tissue mRNA or PBMC total RNA was used as input. Following bead purification, Illumina adapters were added by a secondary multiplex PCR, and the libraries were gel-purified between 200 and 400 bp. Demultiplexing relied on internal 6-nucleotide barcodes carried by the libraries. The libraries were sequenced on an Illumina MiSeq using 2x220 or 2x250 nucleotide paired-end reads. Per the authors' processing: Paired reads were merged using FLASH 1.2.11 and were aligned to the GRCh37 human genome using BWA-MEM, after which TRA and TRB reads were extracted. An IMGT-derived reference of cassette sequences and CDR3 motifs, with pseudogenes included, was used for V and J assignment. Reads were translated in three frames, and productive CDR3s were defined by a C…FGXG motif without stop codons. Clonotypes were defined as unique combinations of V-J cassette pair and CDR3 amino acid sequence. Reads were filtered by Hamming distance, with the threshold set by the sequence error rate of each sample in mapped regions. TCRdb redid the processing of the public reads, applying fastp at Q25 and MiXCR, and retained in-frame beta chains. When rows share a CDR3 protein, they turn into one entry using the most common DNA and genes. For this entry, the V and J calls and clone size follow TCRdb and not the study's own pipeline. The sample table shows approximately 89,000 distinct CDR3 sequences, and about 25% are seen once. The top ten clonotypes cover around 7% of the sample.

The TCR was taken from a human donor with low-grade glioma or glioblastoma, undergoing nonglioma brain surgery, or in good health (not recorded which). The sequence links TRBV18 to TRBJ2-7; the junction holds 8 bases that match TRBD1. Sequencing used glioma tissue, nonneoplastic brain tissue, or PBMCs (not recorded which). The encoded CDR3 is CASSPQDRAYEQYF. The DNA sequence is TGTGCCAGCTCACCACAGGACAGGGCCTACGAGCAGTACTTC.